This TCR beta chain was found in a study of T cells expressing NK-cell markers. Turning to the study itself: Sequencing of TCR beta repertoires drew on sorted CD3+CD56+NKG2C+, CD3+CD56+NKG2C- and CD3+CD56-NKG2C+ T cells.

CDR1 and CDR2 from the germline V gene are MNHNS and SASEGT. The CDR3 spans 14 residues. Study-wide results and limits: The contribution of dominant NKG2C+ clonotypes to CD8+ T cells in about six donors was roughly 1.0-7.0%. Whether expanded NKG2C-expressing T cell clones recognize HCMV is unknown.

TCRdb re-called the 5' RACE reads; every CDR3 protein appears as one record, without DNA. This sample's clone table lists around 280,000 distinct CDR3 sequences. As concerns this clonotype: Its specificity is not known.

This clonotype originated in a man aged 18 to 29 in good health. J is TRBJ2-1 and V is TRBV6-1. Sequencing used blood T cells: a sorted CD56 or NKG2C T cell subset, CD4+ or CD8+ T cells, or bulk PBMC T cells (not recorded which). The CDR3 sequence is CASSAEGTYNEQFF.